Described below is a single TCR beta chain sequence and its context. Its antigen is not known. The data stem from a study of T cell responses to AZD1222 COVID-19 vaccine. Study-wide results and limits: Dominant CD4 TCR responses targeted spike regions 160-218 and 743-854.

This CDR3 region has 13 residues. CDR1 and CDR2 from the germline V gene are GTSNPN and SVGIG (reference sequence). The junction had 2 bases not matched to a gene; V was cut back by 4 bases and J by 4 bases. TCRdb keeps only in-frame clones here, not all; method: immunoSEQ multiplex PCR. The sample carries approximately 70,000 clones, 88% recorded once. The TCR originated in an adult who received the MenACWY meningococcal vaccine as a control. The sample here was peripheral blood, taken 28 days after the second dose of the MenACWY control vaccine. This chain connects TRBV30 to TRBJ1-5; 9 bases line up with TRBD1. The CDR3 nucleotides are TGTGCCTGGACGACAGGGGGTAATCAGCCCCAGCATTTT. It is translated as CAWTTGGNQPQHF.